A few counts support the clone carrying this T cell receptor beta chain. Its antigen is as yet unknown. The sample comes from a study of human T cells and chemical hapten exposure. This sample's time point: healthy volunteer bleed at 6 weeks. It was unfractionated whole blood from which total RNA was extracted. Study observations and caveats: TCRs exceeding a frequency of 1 in 1000 stayed unchanged under DPC sensitization.

TCRdb passed the RACE reads through MiXCR, listing each CDR3 protein once. The data show about 65,000 distinct CDR3 sequences, with around 6.1% seen just once and roughly 3.4% held by the top ten. This receptor was obtained from a female donor in good health. Some clones in this sample may be carry-over from other donors' samples. Specimen: whole blood.

CDR3: CASSGPRGQLSNQPQHF. As DNA, the CDR3 is TGTGCCAGCAGTGGACCAAGAGGACAGCTTAGCAATCAGCCCCAGCATTTT. This chain connects TRBV6-1 to TRBJ1-5; D possibly corresponds to TRBD1 (6 bases). Germline values: CDR1 MNHNS, CDR2 SASEGT. The CDR3 spans 17 residues. V lost 4 bases and J 0 bases, leaving 16 bases between the germline ends.